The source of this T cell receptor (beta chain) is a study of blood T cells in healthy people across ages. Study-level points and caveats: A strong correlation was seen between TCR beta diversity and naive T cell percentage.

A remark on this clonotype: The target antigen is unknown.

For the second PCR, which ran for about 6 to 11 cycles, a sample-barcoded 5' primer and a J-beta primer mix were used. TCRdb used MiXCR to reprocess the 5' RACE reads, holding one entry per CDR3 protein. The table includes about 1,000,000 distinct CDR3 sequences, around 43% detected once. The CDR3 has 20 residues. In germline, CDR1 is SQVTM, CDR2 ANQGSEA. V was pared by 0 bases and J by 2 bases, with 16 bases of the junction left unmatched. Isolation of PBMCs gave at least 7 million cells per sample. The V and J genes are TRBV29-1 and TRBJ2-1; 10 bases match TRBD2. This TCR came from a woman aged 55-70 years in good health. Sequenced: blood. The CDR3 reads CSVEDPFGLAERSTYNEQFF. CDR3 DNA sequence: TGCAGCGTTGAAGATCCCTTTGGACTAGCGGAGCGGTCGACCTACAATGAGCAGTTCTTC.